The rows below give T cell receptor beta chains drawn from one sample of a study of T-cell reconstitution after alpha-beta-depleted transplantation in children. TCRdb called the PCR reads again in MiXCR, with one record for every CDR3 protein. The sample yields hundreds of thousands of distinct CDR3 sequences, approximately 17% seen once. This specimen consisted of PBMCs from the stem cell graft donor, obtained from the stem cell graft. The receptors come from a human donor who donated a stem cell graft to a child with acute myeloid leukemia. Both conserved end residues are part of each CDR3. Each record gives: D gene, J gene, V gene, clone size, CDR3 protein, CDR3 DNA. The D gene is left open where the match is weak. A row's size may be missing; if present it is once, few, many or a size class.

d_gene: TRBD2; j_gene: TRBJ2-3; v_gene: TRBV12-3/TRBV12-4; abundance: many; CDR3aa: CASSLGLAGGDTQYF; CDR3nt: TGTGCCAGCAGTTTAGGTCTAGCGGGGGGGGATACGCAGTATTTT
d_gene: .; j_gene: TRBJ2-1; v_gene: TRBV7-9; abundance: few; CDR3aa: CASSSPAALHNEQFF; CDR3nt: TGTGCCAGCAGCTCACCAGCGGCCCTCCACAATGAGCAGTTCTTC
d_gene: .; j_gene: TRBJ1-2; v_gene: TRBV11-2; abundance: .; CDR3aa: CASSLTGLDYGYTF; CDR3nt: TGTGCCAGCAGCCTTACAGGGCTGGACTATGGCTACACCTTC
d_gene: TRBD1; j_gene: TRBJ1-1; v_gene: TRBV27; abundance: few; CDR3aa: CASSIQGKVRTEAFF; CDR3nt: TGTGCCAGCAGTATACAGGGGAAGGTCAGGACTGAAGCTTTCTTT
d_gene: TRBD2; j_gene: TRBJ2-3; v_gene: TRBV5-1; abundance: few; CDR3aa: CASSLDTSGGARTDTQYF; CDR3nt: TGCGCCAGCAGCTTGGATACTAGCGGGGGGGCCAGAACAGATACGCAGTATTTT
d_gene: .; j_gene: TRBJ1-5; v_gene: TRBV12-3/TRBV12-4; abundance: many; CDR3aa: CASSLGKGQPQHF; CDR3nt: TGTGCCAGCAGTTTAGGAAAGGGACAGCCCCAGCATTTT
d_gene: .; j_gene: TRBJ1-5; v_gene: TRBV6-1; abundance: .; CDR3aa: CASNQGQPQHF; CDR3nt: TGTGCCAGCAATCAGGGGCAGCCCCAGCATTTT
d_gene: TRBD2; j_gene: TRBJ2-7; v_gene: TRBV29-1; abundance: many; CDR3aa: CSVGGEEFYEQYF; CDR3nt: TGCAGCGTCGGGGGGGAGGAGTTCTACGAGCAGTACTTC
d_gene: .; j_gene: TRBJ2-5; v_gene: TRBV6-1; abundance: many; CDR3aa: CASSLSTGPSSETQYF; CDR3nt: TGTGCCAGCTCCCTGTCCACCGGGCCTTCATCGGAGACCCAGTACTTC
d_gene: .; j_gene: TRBJ1-5; v_gene: TRBV7-8; abundance: few; CDR3aa: CASSLRDRNSNQPQHF; CDR3nt: TGTGCCAGCAGCTTACGAGACAGGAATAGCAATCAGCCCCAGCATTTT
d_gene: TRBD2; j_gene: TRBJ2-3; v_gene: TRBV12-3/TRBV12-4; abundance: many; CDR3aa: CASRAASGGVADTQYF; CDR3nt: TGTGCCAGCAGGGCCGCTAGCGGGGGAGTTGCAGATACGCAGTATTTT
d_gene: .; j_gene: TRBJ1-2; v_gene: TRBV12-3/TRBV12-4; abundance: .; CDR3aa: CASSAANNYTF; CDR3nt: TGTGCCAGCAGTGCCGCGAATAACTACACCTTC
d_gene: TRBD1; j_gene: TRBJ2-7; v_gene: TRBV20-1; abundance: .; CDR3aa: CSARDTGPGGNYEQYF; CDR3nt: TGCAGTGCTAGAGATACTGGGCCAGGGGGCAACTACGAGCAGTACTTC
d_gene: .; j_gene: TRBJ2-2; v_gene: TRBV12-3/TRBV12-4; abundance: few; CDR3aa: CASSMGGAATGELFF; CDR3nt: TGTGCCAGCAGCATGGGGGGGGCGGCGACCGGGGAGCTGTTTTTT
d_gene: TRBD1; j_gene: TRBJ1-6; v_gene: TRBV20-1; abundance: many; CDR3aa: CSAAGQGNSPLHF; CDR3nt: TGCAGTGCGGCGGGACAGGGGAATTCACCCCTCCACTTT
d_gene: .; j_gene: TRBJ2-5; v_gene: TRBV4-2; abundance: .; CDR3aa: CASSRNAWGAREEETQYF; CDR3nt: TGTGCCAGCAGCCGAAATGCTTGGGGCGCCAGGGAGGAAGAGACCCAGTACTTC
d_gene: TRBD2; j_gene: TRBJ2-5; v_gene: TRBV20-1; abundance: .; CDR3aa: CSAGQTSGYQETQYF; CDR3nt: TGCAGTGCTGGCCAGACTAGCGGGTACCAAGAGACCCAGTACTTC
d_gene: .; j_gene: TRBJ2-2; v_gene: TRBV6-5; abundance: many; CDR3aa: CASRRRAGELFF; CDR3nt: TGTGCCAGCAGGCGGAGGGCCGGGGAGCTGTTTTTT
d_gene: .; j_gene: TRBJ2-3; v_gene: TRBV24-1; abundance: few; CDR3aa: CATSPEGGRTDTQYF; CDR3nt: TGTGCCACCAGTCCAGAAGGGGGTCGCACAGATACGCAGTATTTT
d_gene: TRBD1; j_gene: TRBJ1-2; v_gene: TRBV20-1; abundance: many; CDR3aa: CSAVLDRGSYGYTF; CDR3nt: TGCAGTGCCGTACTAGACAGGGGGAGTTATGGCTACACCTTC
d_gene: .; j_gene: TRBJ1-2; v_gene: TRBV5-6; abundance: few; CDR3aa: CASNYDSSYYGYTF; CDR3nt: TGTGCCAGCAACTACGACAGTTCCTATTATGGCTACACCTTC
d_gene: .; j_gene: TRBJ2-3; v_gene: TRBV7-9; abundance: .; CDR3aa: CASSTTPDTQYF; CDR3nt: TGTGCCAGCAGTACGACCCCAGATACGCAGTATTTT
d_gene: .; j_gene: TRBJ2-2; v_gene: TRBV18; abundance: few; CDR3aa: CASSPLGARGTGELFF; CDR3nt: TGTGCCAGCTCACCGCTGGGGGCGCGCGGCACCGGGGAGCTGTTTTTT
d_gene: TRBD1; j_gene: TRBJ2-7; v_gene: TRBV12-3/TRBV12-4; abundance: many; CDR3aa: CASSSGQGGPYEQYF; CDR3nt: TGTGCCAGCAGCTCTGGACAGGGGGGGCCCTACGAGCAGTACTTC
d_gene: .; j_gene: TRBJ1-2; v_gene: TRBV5-1; abundance: few; CDR3aa: CASSLLLAGYGYTF; CDR3nt: TGCGCCAGCAGCTTGCTCTTGGCAGGCTATGGCTACACCTTC
d_gene: .; j_gene: TRBJ2-7; v_gene: TRBV24-1; abundance: few; CDR3aa: CATSESYEQYF; CDR3nt: TGTGCCACCAGTGAATCCTACGAGCAGTACTTC
d_gene: TRBD1; j_gene: TRBJ1-4; v_gene: TRBV25-1; abundance: few; CDR3aa: CASSLTGVEKLFF; CDR3nt: TGTGCCAGCAGTCTGACAGGGGTTGAAAAACTGTTTTTT
d_gene: .; j_gene: TRBJ1-1; v_gene: TRBV9; abundance: .; CDR3aa: CASSVAAGDTESFF; CDR3nt: TGTGCCAGCAGCGTAGCGGCAGGGGACACTGAATCTTTCTTT
d_gene: .; j_gene: TRBJ2-3; v_gene: TRBV20-1; abundance: many; CDR3aa: CSGSEGRALSTDTQYF; CDR3nt: TGCAGTGGCTCCGAGGGACGGGCCCTAAGCACAGATACGCAGTATTTT
d_gene: .; j_gene: TRBJ2-5; v_gene: TRBV5-6; abundance: few; CDR3aa: CASSGMGEMRETQYF; CDR3nt: TGTGCCAGCAGCGGGATGGGGGAGATGAGAGAGACCCAGTACTTC
d_gene: .; j_gene: TRBJ2-1; v_gene: TRBV12-3/TRBV12-4; abundance: many; CDR3aa: CASSPAGASDEQFF; CDR3nt: TGTGCCAGCAGTCCGGCGGGGGCAAGCGATGAGCAGTTCTTC
d_gene: .; j_gene: TRBJ2-7; v_gene: TRBV12-3/TRBV12-4; abundance: many; CDR3aa: CASTSGLQDDEQYF; CDR3nt: TGTGCCAGCACCTCGGGACTCCAGGATGACGAGCAGTACTTC
d_gene: .; j_gene: TRBJ2-5; v_gene: TRBV6-4; abundance: few; CDR3aa: CASSDSKFSPKETQYF; CDR3nt: TGTGCCAGCAGTGACTCCAAGTTCAGCCCGAAAGAGACCCAGTACTTC
d_gene: .; j_gene: TRBJ1-5; v_gene: TRBV4-2; abundance: .; CDR3aa: CASSQAGLTDQPQHF; CDR3nt: TGTGCCAGCAGCCAAGCGGGCCTCACGGATCAGCCCCAGCATTTT
d_gene: .; j_gene: TRBJ1-4; v_gene: TRBV12-3/TRBV12-4; abundance: few; CDR3aa: CASSGLKGEKLFF; CDR3nt: TGTGCCAGCAGCGGACTGAAGGGTGAAAAACTGTTTTTT
d_gene: .; j_gene: TRBJ2-3; v_gene: TRBV27; abundance: many; CDR3aa: CASSRRGLDTQYF; CDR3nt: TGTGCCAGCAGTCGGCGGGGGCTAGATACGCAGTATTTT
d_gene: TRBD1; j_gene: TRBJ2-6; v_gene: TRBV5-1; abundance: few; CDR3aa: CASSRDRETRRSGANVLTF; CDR3nt: TGCGCCAGCAGCCGGGACAGGGAAACTCGACGCTCTGGGGCCAACGTCCTGACTTTC
d_gene: .; j_gene: TRBJ2-4; v_gene: TRBV12-3/TRBV12-4; abundance: .; CDR3aa: CASNSGDLAKNIQYF; CDR3nt: TGTGCCAGCAACTCCGGGGACTTAGCCAAAAACATTCAGTACTTC
d_gene: TRBD2; j_gene: TRBJ2-1; v_gene: TRBV9; abundance: few; CDR3aa: CASSVDYGGRQFF; CDR3nt: TGTGCCAGCAGCGTAGATTACGGGGGGAGACAGTTCTTC
d_gene: TRBD2; j_gene: TRBJ2-2; v_gene: TRBV28; abundance: few; CDR3aa: CASSFRRLAGVGELFF; CDR3nt: TGTGCCAGCAGTTTCCGCCGACTAGCGGGGGTTGGGGAGCTGTTTTTT
d_gene: TRBD1; j_gene: TRBJ1-2; v_gene: TRBV5-1; abundance: .; CDR3aa: CASSYQGAQYGYTF; CDR3nt: TGCGCCAGCAGCTACCAGGGGGCCCAGTATGGCTACACCTTC
d_gene: TRBD1; j_gene: TRBJ2-7; v_gene: TRBV7-3; abundance: few; CDR3aa: CASSFSPDRGEQYF; CDR3nt: TGTGCCAGCAGCTTTTCCCCAGACAGGGGCGAGCAGTACTTC
d_gene: TRBD2; j_gene: TRBJ2-5; v_gene: TRBV10-3; abundance: many; CDR3aa: CAISEGSLGTISTETQYF; CDR3nt: TGTGCCATCAGTGAGGGTAGTTTGGGGACTATCTCAACGGAGACCCAGTACTTC
d_gene: .; j_gene: TRBJ1-1; v_gene: TRBV12-3/TRBV12-4; abundance: many; CDR3aa: CASSPGRPEAFF; CDR3nt: TGTGCCAGCAGCCCGGGACGACCCGAAGCTTTCTTT
d_gene: .; j_gene: TRBJ1-1; v_gene: TRBV7-6; abundance: many; CDR3aa: CASSPGREVMNTEAFF; CDR3nt: TGTGCCAGCAGTCCTGGTCGGGAGGTCATGAACACTGAAGCTTTCTTT
d_gene: .; j_gene: TRBJ1-1; v_gene: TRBV5-1; abundance: few; CDR3aa: CASSFWGARPPEAFF; CDR3nt: TGCGCCAGCAGCTTTTGGGGGGCGAGACCTCCTGAAGCTTTCTTT
d_gene: .; j_gene: TRBJ2-5; v_gene: TRBV20-1; abundance: many; CDR3aa: CSARPGGPGETQYF; CDR3nt: TGCAGTGCTAGGCCTGGGGGGCCAGGGGAGACCCAGTACTTC
d_gene: .; j_gene: TRBJ2-5; v_gene: TRBV7-2; abundance: .; CDR3aa: CASSPPRYQETQYF; CDR3nt: TGTGCCAGCAGCCCCCCGAGGTACCAAGAGACCCAGTACTTC
d_gene: .; j_gene: TRBJ2-5; v_gene: TRBV20-1; abundance: many; CDR3aa: CSAPTQETQYF; CDR3nt: TGCAGTGCTCCCACGCAAGAGACCCAGTACTTC
d_gene: TRBD1; j_gene: TRBJ1-5; v_gene: TRBV29-1; abundance: .; CDR3aa: CSLARLDRTYSNQPQHF; CDR3nt: TGCAGCCTCGCCCGCCTGGACAGGACCTATAGCAATCAGCCCCAGCATTTT
d_gene: .; j_gene: TRBJ1-1; v_gene: TRBV20-1; abundance: many; CDR3aa: CSARETKNTEAFF; CDR3nt: TGCAGTGCTAGAGAGACAAAGAACACTGAAGCTTTCTTT
d_gene: .; j_gene: TRBJ1-2; v_gene: TRBV9; abundance: once; CDR3aa: CASSAGGFWNGYTF; CDR3nt: TGTGCCAGCAGCGCAGGAGGGTTTTGGAATGGCTACACCTTC
d_gene: TRBD1; j_gene: TRBJ1-1; v_gene: TRBV29-1; abundance: few; CDR3aa: CSARDRAATEAFF; CDR3nt: TGCAGCGCTCGGGACAGGGCCGCCACTGAAGCTTTCTTT
d_gene: TRBD1; j_gene: TRBJ1-5; v_gene: TRBV15; abundance: .; CDR3aa: CATSREAGGRVYGQPQHF; CDR3nt: TGTGCCACCAGCAGAGAGGCAGGGGGTAGGGTTTACGGTCAGCCCCAGCATTTT
d_gene: TRBD1; j_gene: TRBJ1-2; v_gene: TRBV12-3/TRBV12-4; abundance: few; CDR3aa: CASSGIGTVSYGYTF; CDR3nt: TGTGCCAGCAGCGGGATAGGGACAGTGAGCTATGGCTACACCTTC
d_gene: .; j_gene: TRBJ2-1; v_gene: TRBV2; abundance: .; CDR3aa: CASSEVENEQFF; CDR3nt: TGTGCCAGCAGTGAAGTCGAAAATGAGCAGTTCTTC
d_gene: TRBD1; j_gene: TRBJ2-1; v_gene: TRBV4-3; abundance: many; CDR3aa: CASSQEMAGTGGWNEQFF; CDR3nt: TGCGCCAGCAGCCAAGAAATGGCCGGGACAGGGGGATGGAATGAGCAGTTCTTC
d_gene: TRBD2; j_gene: TRBJ2-3; v_gene: TRBV27; abundance: many; CDR3aa: CASATSGGFTDTQYF; CDR3nt: TGTGCCAGCGCAACTAGCGGGGGTTTCACAGATACGCAGTATTTT
d_gene: .; j_gene: TRBJ2-3; v_gene: TRBV12-3/TRBV12-4; abundance: .; CDR3aa: CASSSSAGTGFSTDTQYF; CDR3nt: .